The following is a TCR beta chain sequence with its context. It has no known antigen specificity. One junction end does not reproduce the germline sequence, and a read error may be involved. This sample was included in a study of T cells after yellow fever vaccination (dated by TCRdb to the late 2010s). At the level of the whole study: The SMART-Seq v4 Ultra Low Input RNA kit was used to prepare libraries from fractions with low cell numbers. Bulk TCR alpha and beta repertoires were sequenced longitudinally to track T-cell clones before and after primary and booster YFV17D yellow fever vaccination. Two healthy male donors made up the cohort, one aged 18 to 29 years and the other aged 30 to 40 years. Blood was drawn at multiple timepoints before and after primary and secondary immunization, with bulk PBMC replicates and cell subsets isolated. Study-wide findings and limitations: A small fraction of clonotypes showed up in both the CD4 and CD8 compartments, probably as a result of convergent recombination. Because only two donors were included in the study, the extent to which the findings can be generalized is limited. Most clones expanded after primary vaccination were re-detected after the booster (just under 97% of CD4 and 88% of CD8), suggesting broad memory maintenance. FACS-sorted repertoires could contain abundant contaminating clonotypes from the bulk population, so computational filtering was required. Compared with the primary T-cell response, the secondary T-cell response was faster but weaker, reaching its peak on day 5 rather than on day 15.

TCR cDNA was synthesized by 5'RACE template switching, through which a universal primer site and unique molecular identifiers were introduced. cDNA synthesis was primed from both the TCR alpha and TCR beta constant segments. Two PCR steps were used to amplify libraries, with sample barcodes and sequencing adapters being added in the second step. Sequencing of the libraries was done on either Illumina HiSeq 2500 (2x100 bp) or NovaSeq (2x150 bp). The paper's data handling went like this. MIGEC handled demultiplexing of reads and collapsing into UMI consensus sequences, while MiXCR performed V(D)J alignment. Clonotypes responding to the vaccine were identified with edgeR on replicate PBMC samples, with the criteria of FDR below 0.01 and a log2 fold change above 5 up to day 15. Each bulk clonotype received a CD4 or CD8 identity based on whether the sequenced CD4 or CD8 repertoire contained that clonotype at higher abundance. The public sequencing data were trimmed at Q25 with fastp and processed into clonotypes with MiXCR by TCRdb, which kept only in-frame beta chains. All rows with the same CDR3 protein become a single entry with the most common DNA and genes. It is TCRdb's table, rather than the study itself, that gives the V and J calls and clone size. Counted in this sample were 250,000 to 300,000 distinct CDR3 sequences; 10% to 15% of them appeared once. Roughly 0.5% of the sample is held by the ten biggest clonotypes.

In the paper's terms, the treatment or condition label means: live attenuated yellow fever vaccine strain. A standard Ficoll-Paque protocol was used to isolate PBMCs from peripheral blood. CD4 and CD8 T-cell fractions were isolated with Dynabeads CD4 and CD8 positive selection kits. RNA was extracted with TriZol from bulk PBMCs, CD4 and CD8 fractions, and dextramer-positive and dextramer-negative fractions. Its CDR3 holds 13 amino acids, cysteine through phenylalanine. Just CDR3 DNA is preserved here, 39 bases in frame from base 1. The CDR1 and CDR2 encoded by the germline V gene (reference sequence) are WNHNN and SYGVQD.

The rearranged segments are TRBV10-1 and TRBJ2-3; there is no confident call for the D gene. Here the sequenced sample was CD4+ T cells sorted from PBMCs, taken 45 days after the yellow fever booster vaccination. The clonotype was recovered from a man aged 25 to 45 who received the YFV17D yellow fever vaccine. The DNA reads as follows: TGCGCCAGCAGTGAATGGTCCACAGATATGCAGTATTTT. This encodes CASSEWSTDMQYF.